The T cell receptor (beta chain) described here comes from a study of metastatic and nonmetastatic thyroid tumors (dated by TCRdb to between 2020 and 2021). At the level of the whole study: The researchers compared repertoires between peripheral blood samples and tumor or nodule tissue samples from patients with malignant or benign thyroid disease. General conclusions and limits of the study: In both blood and tumor samples, malignant tumors were reported to have significantly higher TCR beta diversity than benign nodules.

On this clone itself: Its antigen is still unknown. One base away there is no much larger clone; base qualities are not given.

None of the patients had been given any treatment before thyroid surgery. Using T-cell receptor beta sequencing, the researchers looked back retrospectively at clinical samples from patients, gathered between the early 2010s and the late 2010s. The library relied on PCR. Sequencing instrument: Illumina HiSeq 4000. The TCR beta-chain CDR3 region of each patient was profiled by high-throughput sequencing. On the authors' methods: A classifier to discriminate distant-metastatic papillary thyroid cancer patients was built from CDR3 differences across clinicopathological groups. The Shannon index was used to assess repertoire diversity, and the Morisita-Horn index was used to assess tumor-blood repertoire similarity. TCRdb handled the public reads itself, with Q25 trimming in fastp and clone calling in MiXCR, and kept productive beta chains. TCRdb's processing, not the study's, gives the V and J calls here. In this sample the table shows 5,000 or so clones, around 28% of which occur a single time. 14% of the sample is taken by the ten largest.

CDR1 and CDR2, per the germline V gene, are MNHNS and SASEGT. The CDR3 runs 12 amino acids, cysteine and phenylalanine included. Solely the CDR3 DNA is kept, with 36 bases framed from the first base. V drops 4 bases and J drops 4 bases, leaving 4 bases in between. This chain joins TRBV6-1 to TRBJ2-2; the D gene lacks a confident call. Sequences were obtained from adjacent normal tissue. The TCR comes from a female donor with papillary thyroid cancer or a benign thyroid nodule (not recorded which). Some clones in this sample may be carry-over from other donors' samples. The DNA sequence reads TGTGCCAGCAGTGCGTCCACCGGGGAGCTGTTTTTT. Its amino acids are CASSASTGELFF.